Listed here are 24 T cell receptor beta chains from one sample, sequenced in a study of a mutant IDH1 vaccine in newly diagnosed glioma. Time point meaning: week 47, end of study. Every single dose of the vaccine, 300 ug of mutant IDH1 20-mer peptide, came with topical imiquimod. TCRdb keeps only in-frame clones here, not all; method: immunoSEQ multiplex PCR. The sample includes tens of thousands of clones, approximately 80% of them seen just once. These receptors are not linked to any known antigen. This specimen was PBMCs, taken from a glioma patient whose treatment included an IDH1 peptide vaccine. Receptors were obtained from a man between 18 and 29 years old with glioma. Some clones in this sample may be carry-over from other donors' samples.

This clone has just a few counts. The rearrangement uses TRBV7-6 and TRBJ1-1; D is undetermined. Germline CDR1 SGHVS, CDR2 FNYEAQ. V dropped 0 bases and J dropped 1 base, with 6 bases sitting between them. CDR3 length equals 14 residues. The CDR3 protein is CASSLAGPNTEAFF. The CDR3 DNA follows: TGTGCCAGCAGCTTAGCAGGCCCGAACACTGAAGCTTTCTTT.

The J gene is TRBJ2-1, the V gene TRBV6-5; 9 bases fit TRBD2. The J segment lost 13 bases and the V segment lost 0 bases, leaving 4 bases of the junction unmatched. This CDR3 has 13 residues. CDR1 and CDR2 (germline): MNHEY, SVGAGI. CDR3 protein: CASSYSRLADQFF. CDR3 coding DNA: TGTGCCAGCAGTTACTCTAGACTAGCGGACCAGTTCTTC.

The chain joins TRBV6-5 to TRBJ1-2, with TRBD1 as a possible D gene (6 bases). Trimming left V 7 bases short and J 6 bases short, with 18 bases between. Germline V CDR1 and CDR2: MNHEY, SVGAGI. CDR3 length: 14 amino acids. The CDR3 sequence is CASTNFWGAHGYTF. The CDR3 DNA sequence: TGTGCCAGCACCAATTTTTGGGGGGCGCATGGCTACACCTTC.

This chain connects TRBV4-3 to TRBJ1-2, with TRBD1 matching 7 bases. This CDR3 spans 14 amino acids. Germline values: CDR1 LGHNA, CDR2 YSLEER. With V trimmed by 4 bases and J by 4 bases, 6 bases remained unmatched. As DNA, the CDR3 is TGCGCCAGCAGCCCGACAGGGTCAGGCTATGGCTACACCTTC. It encodes CASSPTGSGYGYTF.

A few counts support this clone. The V and J genes are TRBV5-1 and TRBJ2-7; 8 bases agree with TRBD2. Germline V gene lookup returns CDR1 SGHRS and CDR2 YFSETQ. CDR3 size: 14 residues. V gave up 5 bases and J gave up 3 bases; unmatched junction bases: 7. The CDR3 sequence is CASSVKRGIYEQYF. As DNA, the CDR3 is TGCGCCAGCAGTGTTAAGCGGGGGATCTACGAGCAGTACTTC. The whole variable domain, remainder taken from reference TRBV5-1 and TRBJ2-7, is KAGVTQTPRYLIKTRGQQVTLSCSPISGHRSVSWYQQTPGQGLQFLFEYFSETQRNKGNFPGRFSGRQFSNSRSEMNVSTLELGDSALYLCASSVKRGIYEQYFGPGTRLTVT.

The gene calls are TRBV7-6 and TRBJ1-2; no clear D gene. The CDR3 consists of 14 residues. Trimming left V 5 bases short and J 7 bases short, with 17 bases between. Germline CDR1 reads SGHVS; CDR2 reads FNYEAQ. The CDR3 region has the DNA TGTGCCAGCAGCCGCTTCTTGGGAGGTGGTGGCTACACCTTC. It yields the protein CASSRFLGGGGYTF.

The J gene is TRBJ2-1, the V gene TRBV5-6, with 10 bases lining up with TRBD2. This CDR3 comprises 15 residues. In germline, CDR1 is SGHDT, CDR2 YYEEEE. The J segment lost 4 bases and the V segment lost 2 bases, leaving 3 bases of the junction unmatched. The CDR3 DNA is TGTGCCAGCAGCTTTCGGACTAGCGGATACAATGAGCAGTTCTTC. Its protein is CASSFRTSGYNEQFF.

V and J are TRBV9 and TRBJ2-2; 7 nucleotides match TRBD1. Trimming cost V 0 bases and J 0 bases; bases outside gene matches: 5. The germline CDR1 and CDR2 sequences are SGDLS and YYNGEE. The length of the CDR3 is 17 residues. Written as DNA, the CDR3 is TGTGCCAGCAGCGTAGTAGAGGGGGCCGCGAACACCGGGGAGCTGTTTTTT. Protein product: CASSVVEGAANTGELFF.

This clone was seen a few times. CDR3 nucleotide sequence: TGCGCCAGCAGCCAAGATTTCCCGGGGGGCACTGAAGCTTTCTTT. This sequence encodes CASSQDFPGGTEAFF. The V call is TRBV4-3, the J call TRBJ1-1; possibly TRBD1 for D (5 bases). CDR1 LGHNA and CDR2 YSLEER come from the germline V gene. V shed 0 bases and J shed 4 bases, with 12 bases lying between them. This CDR3 is built from 15 residues.

Concerning this clone: This same CDR3 is encoded by further DNA sequences in the sample. The rearrangement uses TRBV30 and TRBJ2-3, with 8 nucleotides matching TRBD2. The J segment lost 3 bases and the V segment lost 0 bases, leaving 2 bases of the junction unmatched. Germline V lookup: CDR1 GTSNPN, CDR2 SVGIG (reference sequence). The CDR3 has 14 amino acids. This chain's CDR3 is CAWSVRGGTDTQYF. The CDR3 DNA sequence: TGTGCCTGGAGTGTACGGGGGGGGACAGATACGCAGTATTTT.

The V and J genes are TRBV30 and TRBJ1-4; tentative D call: TRBD1 (5 bases). The CDR3 covers 14 residues. Germline CDR1 GTSNPN, CDR2 SVGIG (reference sequence). Trimming shortened V by 5 bases and J by 7 bases, and 17 bases separated the two germline ends. As DNA, the CDR3 is TGTGCCTGGGGGCGGGGGGGGTTGAGTGAAAAACTGTTTTTT. Translating it yields CAWGRGGLSEKLFF.

V gene TRBV7-9 combines with J gene TRBJ1-3; D is unclear. Germline V gene data show CDR1 as SEHNR and CDR2 as FQNEAQ (reference sequence). The CDR3 spans 14 residues. V lost 10 bases and J 0 bases, leaving 13 bases between the germline ends. The CDR3 nucleotides are TGTGCCACTAACCGGAAGACCTCTGGAAACACCATATATTTT. It codes for CATNRKTSGNTIYF.

The V call is TRBV10-3, the J call TRBJ1-1; D not resolved. The ends were cut back, 9 bases at V and 1 base at J, with 9 bases in the middle. This CDR3 spans 12 amino acids. CDR1 and CDR2 from the germline V gene are ENHRY and SYGVKD. This chain's CDR3 is CAIGRTNTEAFF. Here the CDR3 DNA reads TGTGCCATTGGACGTACGAACACTGAAGCTTTCTTT.

The chain is built from TRBV19 and TRBJ1-4; 7 bases fit TRBD1. The CDR3 consists of 15 residues. Trimming cost V 3 bases and J 6 bases; bases outside gene matches: 7. Germline V gene lookup returns CDR1 LNHDA and CDR2 SQIVND (reference sequence). This CDR3 reads CASSIDGTEDEKLFF. In DNA form, the CDR3 reads TGTGCCAGTAGTATTGACGGGACAGAAGATGAAAAACTGTTTTTT.

This clone was counted once. The gene calls are TRBV25-1 and TRBJ1-1, with D possibly matching TRBD1 (6 bases). V was cut by 5 bases and J by 1 base, with 14 bases left in between. Germline CDR1 and CDR2: MGHDK and SYGVNS. CDR3 length: 15 residues. CDR3 nucleotide sequence: TGTGCCAGCAGTATCACAGGGTTGAGGAACACTGAAGCTTTCTTT. It translates to CASSITGLRNTEAFF.

The chain is built from TRBV5-1 and TRBJ2-7, with D uncertain. V gave up 3 bases and J gave up 0 bases, with 4 bases separating them. Germline CDR1 reads SGHRS; CDR2 reads YFSETQ. There are 12 residues in the CDR3. Here the CDR3 reads CASSSDSYEQYF. The CDR3 region has the DNA TGCGCCAGCAGCTCCGACTCCTACGAGCAGTACTTC.

The rearrangement joins TRBV9 to TRBJ2-1; 7 bases line up with TRBD2. Germline CDR1 SGDLS, CDR2 YYNGEE. J gave up 2 bases and V 7 bases, and 9 bases lay outside the gene matches. This CDR3 is built from 15 residues. The CDR3 nucleotides are TGTGCCAGCGCTTCTGGGGGGGTCGCCTACAATGAGCAGTTCTTC. Translating gives CASASGGVAYNEQFF.

The chain carries TRBV2 and TRBJ2-5; a weak D match, TRBD2 (6 bases). The end of the DNA aligns better with TRBJ2-7, so the J call may be wrong. CDR1 is SNHLY and CDR2 is FYNNEI in the germline V gene. The CDR3 runs 14 residues. CDR3 protein: CASIEEGRGYEQYF. The CDR3 coding sequence is TGTGCCAGCATAGAGGAGGGGAGAGGCTACGAGCAGTACTTC.

This chain connects TRBV5-1 to TRBJ2-7; tentative D call: TRBD2 (6 bases). The V end was cut by 6 bases, the J end by 4 bases, with 14 bases between. The CDR3 has 13 amino acids. Germline V CDR1 and CDR2: SGHRS, YFSETQ. CDR3 amino acids: CASIWEDGYEQYF. Written as DNA, the CDR3 is TGCGCCAGCATTTGGGAGGATGGGTACGAGCAGTACTTC.

The chain couples TRBV7-8 to TRBJ2-6; D possibly corresponds to TRBD1 (6 bases). The CDR3 contains 15 residues. Trimming took 1 base from V and 5 from J, leaving 9 bases between them. CDR1 and CDR2 from the germline V gene are SGHVS and FQNEAQ. CDR3 in amino acids: CASSLEQGRANVLTF. The DNA for the CDR3 is TGTGCCAGCAGCTTAGAACAGGGCAGGGCCAACGTCCTGACTTTC.

A single count supports this clone. The V call is TRBV30, the J call TRBJ1-2, with 8 bases identical to TRBD1. The germline V gene encodes CDR1 GTSNPN and CDR2 SVGIG (reference sequence). The CDR3 is 14 amino acids. With 5 bases clipped from V and 8 bases from J, the junction kept 13 bases outside the gene matches. The CDR3 loop is CAWEYGRGQEGYTF. The CDR3 coding sequence is TGTGCCTGGGAGTACGGACGGGGACAGGAAGGCTACACCTTC.

The chain links TRBV30 to TRBJ2-2; D tentatively reads TRBD1 or TRBD2 (6 bases each). Looked up from germline, CDR1 is GTSNPN and CDR2 is SVGIG (reference sequence). The CDR3 sequence is 14 residues long. With 3 bases removed from V and 7 bases from J, the gap between germline ends came to 15 bases. The CDR3 DNA sequence: TGTGCCTGGAGGGCGGGGACATTCCACGGGGAGCTGTTTTTT. Amino acid sequence: CAWRAGTFHGELFF.

The J gene is TRBJ2-3, the V gene TRBV10-3, with D possibly matching TRBD2 (7 bases). With 6 bases removed from V and 2 bases from J, the gap between germline ends came to 18 bases. Germline V gene lookup returns CDR1 ENHRY and CDR2 SYGVKD. The CDR3 runs to 16 residues. This CDR3 reads CAISLLTGRVTDTQYF. The DNA for the CDR3 is TGTGCCATCAGCCTTTTAACAGGGAGGGTCACAGATACGCAGTATTTT.

The chain combines TRBV19 with TRBJ2-2, with a tentative D call TRBD1 (5 bases). This CDR3 contains 15 residues. The V and J ends lost 9 bases and 2 bases respectively, with 16 bases between them. Germline V gene lookup returns CDR1 LNHDA and CDR2 SQIVND (reference sequence). CDR3 region: CASRLNRFNTGELFF. CDR3 DNA sequence: TGTGCCAGCCGGTTGAACAGGTTTAACACCGGGGAGCTGTTTTTT.